Sequencing of this T cell receptor (beta chain) was carried out in a study of tumor-infiltrating lymphocytes in primary liver carcinoma (dated by TCRdb to 2016 to 2017). With respect to the entire study: Between November 2015 and March 2016, roughly five patients in China with histopathologically diagnosed primary liver carcinoma had their tumors surgically resected. Across five regions of each liver tumor, along with adjacent normal tissue and blood, the study brought together TCRbeta repertoire sequencing, expression microarrays and whole-exome sequencing. Each sample produced about 3.5 to 7.13 million productive TCRbeta reads, and read depth showed no significant difference between tissue types. Tumors of the five patients were stage T1-T3 N0M0 with maximum diameters of about 4.2 to 10 cm. Reproducibility between technical replicate repertoires was high, with correlation coefficients above 0.95 and mean shared-clone rates about 0.91. Of the five patients (three men and two women, aged 30 to 69 years), four had hepatocellular carcinoma and one had combined HCC and intrahepatic cholangiocarcinoma. A total of some 35 specimens from 5 patients underwent TCRbeta repertoire sequencing, comprising roughly 25 tumor regions, 5 adjacent noncancerous liver tissues and 5 peripheral blood samples.

The paper as a whole reports these results and caveats: Comparison of CD4+ and CD8+ T cell repertoires was precluded by the use of bulk unsorted samples. Because only the TCR beta chain was sequenced and unpaired alpha chains were not captured, true repertoire diversity is likely underestimated. With just four or five patients in the study, the authors point out that the findings should be validated in a larger study. The top 250 clones made up a significantly larger repertoire fraction in tumors than in blood (p = 0.039). Repertoire overlap was higher between tumor regions (mean around 35%) than tumor-adjacent (approximately 17%) or tumor-blood (approximately 14%) pairs, consistent with antigen-driven expansion.

In the case of this clonotype: The antigen it binds to is not known. No much larger clone exists at a distance of one base, and base qualities are not known.

Via the germline V gene, CDR1 is SGHVS and CDR2 FQNEAQ. The CDR3 measures 15 amino acids from cysteine to phenylalanine. Of the read, only the CDR3 DNA is kept; its 45 bases are in frame from base 1. Ends trimmed: V by 4 bases, J by 8 bases; bases unmatched to a gene: 10. Using a constant-region primer and ProtoScript II reverse transcriptase, TCRbeta-specific cDNA was reverse-transcribed from 450 to 650 ng total RNA. TCRbeta libraries were built with three nested multiplex PCR rounds, a slightly modified ARM-PCR procedure. Multiplex TRBV1-TRBV30 forward primers and a Cbeta reverse primer were used in the first two PCR rounds, each of which was run for around 9 cycles. A final 25-cycle PCR with Deep VentR polymerase added sample barcodes and Illumina adapters. Before sequencing, amplicons between 200 and 500 bp were purified from gel using a QIAquick gel extraction kit. An Illumina HiSeq 2500 was used to sequence the TCRbeta amplicons, generating 250-bp paired-end reads. The paper's data handling went like this. To recover full CDR3 sequences, reads were quality-trimmed using Trimmomatic v0.33 and paired reads were then merged using FLASH v1.2.11. V, D and J germline segments were assigned to the rearranged TCRbeta sequences using MiGEC v1.2.1b. Clonotype statistics and Shannon-Wiener diversity indices were calculated with VDJtools v1.0.0. Except for diversity analysis, only each sample's 250 most abundant clonotypes were used in subsequent analyses to reduce sampling bias. TCRdb trimmed the raw reads at Q25, called clones with MiXCR and kept productive beta chains. Identical CDR3 protein sequences are pooled into one entry, listed with their most common genes and DNA. The V and J calls follow TCRdb's processing rather than the paper's. The table for this sample lists about 180,000 distinct CDR3 sequences; roughly three fifths of them were counted only once. The ten biggest clones cover 72% of the sample.

RNA from unsorted whole blood was extracted with TRIzol reagent, and germline DNA was obtained with the DNeasy Blood & Tissue kit. Chronic HBV infection was present in the patients, and the patients were treatment-naive at sampling. Before surgery, four milliliters of peripheral blood were drawn into K2EDTA tubes. The receptor was isolated from a middle-aged man with primary liver carcinoma and hepatitis B virus infection. Rearrangement joined TRBV7-8 to TRBJ2-1; TRBD2 aligns with 8 central bases. The sample consisted of peripheral blood. DNA sequence: TGTGCCAGCAGCTCTCCTAGCGGGCCAGACGATGAGCAGTTCTTC. Its product reads: CASSSPSGPDDEQFF. With the portions outside the CDR3 filled from the reference TRBV7-8 and TRBJ2-1 genes, the complete variable region becomes GAGVSQSPRYKVAKRGQDVALRCDPISGHVSLFWYQQALGQGPEFLTYFQNEAQLDKSGLPSDRFFAERPEGSVSTLKIQRTQQEDSAVYLCASSSPSGPDDEQFFGPGTRLTVL.